This T cell receptor beta chain appears in the sequencing data of a study of OX40 agonist ivuxolimab in advanced cancers. CDR1 and CDR2 from the germline V gene are MNHNY and SVGAGI (reference sequence). The CDR3 is 12 residues long. V was trimmed by 10 bases and J by 2 bases, leaving 11 bases between them. Libraries were prepared by immunoSEQ multiplex PCR; TCRdb keeps only in-frame clonotypes and omits some of them. The table has about 35,000 clones, around four fifths seen once. The source was CD4+ or CD8+ T cells sorted from blood, collected in a trial of the OX40 agonist ivuxolimab. This chain uses TRBV6-6 with TRBJ2-5; D remains unclear. This TCR derives from an adult with an advanced solid tumor such as melanoma, head and neck, liver or kidney cancer. The CDR3: CATALGQETQYF. The CDR3 DNA is TGTGCCACCGCATTGGGTCAAGAGACCCAGTACTTC.